This T cell receptor beta chain stems from a study of synovial regulatory T cells in juvenile arthritis. Repertoires were generated with immunoSEQ multiplex PCR, while TCRdb's copy carries only in-frame clones and drops some. The sample shows 7,500 to 10,000 clones, and 0.6% to 0.75% sits with its ten largest clones. CDR1 and CDR2 from the germline V gene are LGHNA and YSLEER. The CDR3 has 16 amino acids. A DNA sequence was not provided. To note about this clone: Its antigen is not known.

Study-wide results and caveats: Inflammation-associated Treg cells in blood had less TCR diversity than the remaining blood Treg cells.

The TCR originated in a donor aged 2 to 35 with juvenile idiopathic arthritis. Sequencing input: Treg cells from blood. The subset was: remaining (HLA-DR-negative) circulating blood Treg cells. The chain links TRBV4-3 to TRBJ1-2. The CDR3 sequence is CASSQDQGRTNYGYTF.